The 24 T cell receptor beta chains reported below all come from one sample, sequenced in a study of beta chain features in type 1 diabetes. Every bit of the isolated RNA underwent reverse transcription, so sequencing read expressed TCRB transcripts. The protocol was immunoSEQ multiplex PCR, while the TCRdb copy is restricted to in-frame clones and leaves out a portion. The table has about 340,000 clones, under 8.5% seen once. The sequencing input was central memory CD4+ T cells from blood. The origin of the receptors is a woman under 30 in good health.

This clone has only a few counts. The chain employs TRBV28 and TRBJ2-3; no clear D. Per the germline V gene, CDR1 is MDHEN and CDR2 is SYDVKM. With 5 bases removed from V and 6 bases from J, the gap between germline ends came to 15 bases. The CDR3 sequence is 14 residues long. For the CDR3, the DNA is TGTGCCAGCAGTCGTCCGGGTGGCCCGGATACGCAGTATTTT. Amino acids: CASSRPGGPDTQYF.

This clone was counted only a few times. The chain combines TRBV5-1 with TRBJ2-1; D is uncertain. V was trimmed by 5 bases and J by 9 bases, leaving 21 bases between them. The CDR3 loop spans 15 amino acids. CDR1 and CDR2 (germline): SGHRS, YFSETQ. The CDR3 is CASRTGVGWKGEQFF. The CDR3 DNA sequence: TGCGCCAGCAGAACTGGTGTAGGCTGGAAGGGTGAGCAGTTCTTC. The entire variable domain, with the rest obtained from reference TRBV5-1 and TRBJ2-1, is as follows: KAGVTQTPRYLIKTRGQQVTLSCSPISGHRSVSWYQQTPGQGLQFLFEYFSETQRNKGNFPGRFSGRQFSNSRSEMNVSTLELGDSALYLCASRTGVGWKGEQFFGPGTRLTVL.

The rearrangement uses TRBV6-1 and TRBJ2-5; TRBD1 might be the D (6 bases). The CDR3 contains 12 residues. The germline V gene encodes CDR1 MNHNS and CDR2 SASEGT. The V end was cut by 6 bases, the J end by 4 bases, with 9 bases between. CDR3 nucleotide sequence: TGTGCCAGCAGGGGGGCCTTAGAGACCCAGTACTTC. Its translation is CASRGALETQYF.

This clone was observed a handful of times. The chain recombines TRBV28 with TRBJ2-5; 8 nucleotides match TRBD1. The germline V gene encodes CDR1 MDHEN and CDR2 SYDVKM. V gave up 8 bases and J gave up 1 base; unmatched junction bases: 0. The CDR3 has 12 residues. The CDR3 DNA is TGTGCCAGCGGGACAGGCCAAGAGACCCAGTACTTC. Its protein product is CASGTGQETQYF.

The rearrangement uses TRBV11-2 and TRBJ2-1; 11 nucleotides align to TRBD2. CDR1 is SGHAT and CDR2 is FQNNGV in the germline V gene. This CDR3 spans 15 amino acids. V was pared by 3 bases and J by 12 bases, with 10 bases of the junction left unmatched. The CDR3 loop is CASSFGLAGSVGQFF. For the CDR3, the DNA is TGTGCCAGCAGCTTCGGACTAGCGGGTTCGGTAGGGCAGTTCTTC.

The chain uses TRBV28 and TRBJ2-1; TRBD2 matches 8 bases. Germline CDR1 and CDR2: MDHEN and SYDVKM. The CDR3 sequence is 15 residues long. V trimming: 6 bases; J trimming: 2 bases; junction bases outside the gene matches: 6. In DNA, the CDR3 is TGTGCCAGCAGGTCCGGGACTAGTACCTACAATGAGCAGTTCTTC. Protein sequence: CASRSGTSTYNEQFF.

This clone was picked up a small number of times. V gene TRBV7-2 combines with J gene TRBJ2-1; TRBD2 aligns across 8 bases. CDR1 and CDR2 (germline): SGHTA, FQGNSA. This CDR3 is 16 amino acids long. J was trimmed by 4 bases and V by 8 bases; bases with no gene match: 13. In DNA, the CDR3 is TGTGCCAGCGAACCCTATAGCGGGAATTCTTACAATGAGCAGTTCTTC. Translation: CASEPYSGNSYNEQFF.

This clone was counted many times. This chain links TRBV28 with TRBJ2-6; D gene unclear. The CDR3 is made up of 15 amino acids. CDR1 is MDHEN and CDR2 is SYDVKM in the germline V gene. The V and J ends lost 3 bases and 1 base respectively, with 7 bases between them. The CDR3 region has the DNA TGTGCCAGCAGTTTCCGACCTTCTGGGGCCAACGTCCTGACTTTC. Translating it yields CASSFRPSGANVLTF.

This clone occurred many times. V usage is TRBV2 and J usage is TRBJ2-7; no definite D call. Per germline, CDR1 SNHLY and CDR2 FYNNEI. V lost 8 bases to trimming and J lost 6 bases, with 17 bases between them. The CDR3 contains 13 residues. In DNA form, the CDR3 reads TGTGCCAGCCGCAAGTCCGAGAAGGGCGAGCAGTACTTC. It yields the protein CASRKSEKGEQYF.

This clone was picked up a small number of times. A read error may account for a junction end that differs from germline. The rearrangement links TRBV5-4 to TRBJ1-1, with D possibly TRBD1 on 5 matching bases. There are 15 residues in the CDR3. CDR1 SGHNT and CDR2 YYREEE come from the germline V gene (reference sequence). The CDR3, as DNA: TGCGCCAGCAGCATGTATAACCTGGGGGACACTGAAGCTTTCTTT. Translation: CASSMYNLGDTEAFF.

This clone was picked up many times. The chain carries TRBV6-5 and TRBJ1-4; D might be TRBD1 (6 bases). Per the germline V gene, CDR1 is MNHEY and CDR2 is SVGAGI. Trimming shortened V by 0 bases and J by 8 bases, and 13 bases separated the two germline ends. The CDR3 sequence is 15 residues long. The CDR3 nucleotides are TGTGCCAGCAGTTACTCGGACAGACCGTCAGAAAAACTGTTTTTT. This codes for CASSYSDRPSEKLFF.

The chain carries TRBV18 and TRBJ2-1; 8 positions match TRBD2. The CDR3 is 16 residues long. V shed 0 bases and J 5 bases; nucleotides not matched to a gene: 6. Germline CDR1 reads KGHSH; CDR2 reads LQKENI. In nucleotides, the CDR3 is TGTGCCAGCTCACCACCTAATCGGGAGGGGGACAATGAGCAGTTCTTC. Its translation is CASSPPNREGDNEQFF.

Many counts were recorded for this clone. This chain joins TRBV5-1 and TRBJ2-1; D may be TRBD1 or TRBD2 (5 bases each). The germline CDR1 and CDR2 sequences are SGHRS and YFSETQ. V lost 0 bases to trimming and J lost 7 bases, with 14 bases between them. The CDR3 is 15 amino acids. CDR3: CASSLGSTGPNEQFF. For the CDR3, the DNA is TGCGCCAGCAGCTTGGGTAGTACGGGACCGAATGAGCAGTTCTTC.

J is TRBJ1-1 and V is TRBV15; possible D gene TRBD1, 5 bases. Trimming stripped 0 bases from V and 6 bases from J, with 11 bases between. This CDR3 comprises 14 residues. From germline, CDR1 is LNHNV and CDR2 YYDKDF (reference sequence). The CDR3 DNA is TGTGCCACCAGCAGAGATCTTGGGGCACCTGAAGCTTTCTTT. Protein sequence: CATSRDLGAPEAFF.

The V and J genes are TRBV6-5 and TRBJ1-5; maybe TRBD1 (5 bases). Trimming shortened V by 2 bases and J by 2 bases, and 10 bases separated the two germline ends. The CDR3 covers 15 residues. Germline CDR1 reads MNHEY; CDR2 reads SVGAGI. This CDR3 reads CASSYGGPGNQPQHF. The CDR3 nucleotides read TGTGCCAGCAGTTACGGGGGTCCGGGCAATCAGCCCCAGCATTTT.

This clone was counted only a few times. The chain carries TRBV28 and TRBJ2-5, with TRBD2 identical over 7 bases. V was clipped by 4 bases and J by 5 bases; unmatched bases: 7. This CDR3 comprises 14 residues. The germline gives CDR1 MDHEN, CDR2 SYDVKM. The CDR3 protein is CASSSWGGGETQYF. The DNA for the CDR3 is TGTGCCAGCAGTTCATGGGGGGGTGGTGAGACCCAGTACTTC. The variable domain in full, with the rest retrieved from reference TRBV28 and TRBJ2-5, is DVKVTQSSRYLVKRTGEKVFLECVQDMDHENMFWYRQDPGLGLRLIYFSYDVKMKEKGDIPEGYSVSREKKERFSLILESASTNQTSMYLCASSSWGGGETQYFGPGTRLLVL.

The chain joins TRBV6-1 to TRBJ2-7; D might be TRBD2 (5 bases). The germline CDR1 and CDR2 sequences are MNHNS and SASEGT. Trimming left V 5 bases short and J 2 bases short, with 16 bases between. The CDR3 length is 15 residues. DNA for the CDR3: TGTGCCAGCAGTCCTGAGGGTAGAACAACCTACGAGCAGTACTTC. It yields the protein CASSPEGRTTYEQYF.

The chain links TRBV15 to TRBJ2-7; 12 bases line up with TRBD2. CDR3 size: 15 residues. V gave up 5 bases and J gave up 7 bases; unmatched junction bases: 9. Germline CDR1 reads LNHNV; CDR2 reads YYDKDF (reference sequence). CDR3 sequence (DNA): TGTGCCACCAGCCCACGACTAGCGGGAGTCGGGGAGCAGTACTTC. Residues: CATSPRLAGVGEQYF.

CDR3: CASAIQRNTEAFF. DNA for the CDR3: TGTGCCAGCGCGATACAGAGAAACACTGAAGCTTTCTTT. This rearrangement joins TRBV7-3 to TRBJ1-1; D uncertain. CDR3 length: 13 residues. Germline loops: CDR1 SGHTA, CDR2 FQGTGA. Trimming took 8 bases from V and 2 from J, leaving 12 bases between them.

The V call is TRBV4-3, the J call TRBJ2-6; tentative D call: TRBD1 (6 bases). The CDR3 covers 17 residues. Germline CDR1 and CDR2: LGHNA and YSLEER. With 2 bases removed from V and 2 bases from J, the gap between germline ends came to 13 bases. The CDR3 sequence is CASSQRPPGAGANVLTF. CDR3 in DNA: TGCGCCAGCAGCCAAAGGCCGCCAGGGGCTGGGGCCAACGTCCTGACTTTC.

This clone was detected a few times. The chain carries TRBV28 and TRBJ2-1, with 8 bases fitting TRBD2. The CDR3 length is 15 residues. Germline V CDR1 and CDR2: MDHEN, SYDVKM. V lost 8 bases and J lost 0; bases outside the gene matches: 6. The CDR3 sequence is CASGQSGSSYNEQFF. In nucleotides, the CDR3 is TGTGCCAGCGGGCAAAGCGGGAGCTCCTACAATGAGCAGTTCTTC.

This sequence joins TRBV6-6 and TRBJ2-3; D remains ambiguous. This CDR3 spans 13 amino acids. V gave up 5 bases and J gave up 2 bases, with 8 bases separating them. Germline V CDR1 and CDR2: MNHNY, SVGAGI (reference sequence). This chain's CDR3 is CASSRTHTDTQYF. The DNA for the CDR3 is TGTGCCAGCAGTCGGACGCACACAGATACGCAGTATTTT.

This clone was observed many times. The chain couples TRBV7-9 to TRBJ2-2; TRBD2 matches at 10 bases. V lost 3 bases, J lost 3 bases, and 1 base stayed unmatched. CDR3 length: 15 amino acids. In germline, CDR1 is SEHNR, CDR2 FQNEAQ (reference sequence). This CDR3 reads CASSLLAGDTGELFF. CDR3 coding DNA: TGTGCCAGCAGCTTGCTAGCGGGAGACACCGGGGAGCTGTTTTTT.

This clone was observed a handful of times. The rearrangement joins TRBV5-4 to TRBJ2-5, with D uncertain. Trimming took 4 bases from V and 3 from J, leaving 10 bases between them. Per germline, CDR1 SGHNT and CDR2 YYREEE (reference sequence). This CDR3 contains 13 residues. CDR3 region: CASSLDMEETQYF. CDR3 DNA: TGTGCCAGCAGCCTGGATATGGAAGAGACCCAGTACTTC.